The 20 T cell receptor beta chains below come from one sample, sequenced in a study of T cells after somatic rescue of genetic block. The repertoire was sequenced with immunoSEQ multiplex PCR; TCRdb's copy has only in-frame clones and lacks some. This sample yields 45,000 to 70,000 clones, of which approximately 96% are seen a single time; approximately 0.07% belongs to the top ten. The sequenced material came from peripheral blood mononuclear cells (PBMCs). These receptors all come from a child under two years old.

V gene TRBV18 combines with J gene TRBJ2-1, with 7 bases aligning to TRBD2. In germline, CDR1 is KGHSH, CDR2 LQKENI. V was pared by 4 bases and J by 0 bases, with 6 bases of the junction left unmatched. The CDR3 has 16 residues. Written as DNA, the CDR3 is TGTGCCAGCTCACAACGGACTAGGGGCTCCTACAATGAGCAGTTCTTC. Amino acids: CASSQRTRGSYNEQFF.

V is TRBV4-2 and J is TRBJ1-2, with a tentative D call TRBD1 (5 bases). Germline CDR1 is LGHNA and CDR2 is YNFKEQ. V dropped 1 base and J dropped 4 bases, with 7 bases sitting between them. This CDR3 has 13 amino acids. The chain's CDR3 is CASSQGGGYGYTF. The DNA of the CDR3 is TGTGCCAGCAGCCAAGGGGGGGGCTATGGCTACACCTTC.

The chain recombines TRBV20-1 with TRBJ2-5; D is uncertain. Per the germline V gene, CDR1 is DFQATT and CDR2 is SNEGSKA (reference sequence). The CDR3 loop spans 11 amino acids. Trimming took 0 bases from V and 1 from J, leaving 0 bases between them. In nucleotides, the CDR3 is TGCAGTGCTAGAGACCAAGAGACCCAGTACTTC. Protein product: CSARDQETQYF.

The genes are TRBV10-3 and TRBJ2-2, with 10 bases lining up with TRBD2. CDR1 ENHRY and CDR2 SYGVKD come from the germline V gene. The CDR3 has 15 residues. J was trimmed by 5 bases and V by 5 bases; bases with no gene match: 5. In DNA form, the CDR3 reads TGTGCCATCAGTCTACTAGCGGGATCGACCGGGGAGCTGTTTTTT. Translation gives CAISLLAGSTGELFF.

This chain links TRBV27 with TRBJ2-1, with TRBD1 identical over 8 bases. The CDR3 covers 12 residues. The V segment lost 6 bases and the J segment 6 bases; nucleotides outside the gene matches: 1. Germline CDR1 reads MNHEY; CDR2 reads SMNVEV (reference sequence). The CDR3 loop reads CASSDRGNEQFF. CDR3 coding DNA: TGTGCCAGCAGCGACAGGGGCAATGAGCAGTTCTTC.

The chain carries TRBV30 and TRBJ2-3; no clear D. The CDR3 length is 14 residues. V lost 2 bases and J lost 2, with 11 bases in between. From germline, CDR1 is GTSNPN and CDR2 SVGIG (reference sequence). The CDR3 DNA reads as TGTGCCTGGAGTATAGGCCTCCTCACAGATACGCAGTATTTT. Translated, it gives CAWSIGLLTDTQYF.

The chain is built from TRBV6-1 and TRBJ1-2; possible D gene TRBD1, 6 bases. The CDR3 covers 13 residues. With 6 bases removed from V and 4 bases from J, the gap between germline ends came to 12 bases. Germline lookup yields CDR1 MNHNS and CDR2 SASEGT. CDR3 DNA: TGTGCCAGCAGGGAGGGAGGGGGCTATGGCTACACCTTC. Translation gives CASREGGGYGYTF.

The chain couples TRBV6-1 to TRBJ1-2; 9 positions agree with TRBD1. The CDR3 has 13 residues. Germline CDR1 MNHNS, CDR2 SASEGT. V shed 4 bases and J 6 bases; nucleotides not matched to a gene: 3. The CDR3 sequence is CASSGTGDNGYTF. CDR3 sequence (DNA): TGTGCCAGCAGTGGGACAGGGGATAATGGCTACACCTTC.

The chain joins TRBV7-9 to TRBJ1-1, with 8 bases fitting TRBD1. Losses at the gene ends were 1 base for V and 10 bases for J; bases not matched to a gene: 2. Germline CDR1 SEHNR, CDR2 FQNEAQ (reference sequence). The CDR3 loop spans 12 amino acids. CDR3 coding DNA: TGTGCCAGCAGCTTAGGAGGACAGGGAGCTTTCTTT. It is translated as CASSLGGQGAFF. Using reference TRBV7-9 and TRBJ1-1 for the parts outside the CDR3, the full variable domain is DTGVSQNPRHKITKRGQNVTFRCDPISEHNRLYWYRQTLGQGPEFLTYFQNEAQLEKSRLLSDRFSAERPKGSFSTLEIQRTEQGDSAMYLCASSLGGQGAFFGQGTRLTVV.

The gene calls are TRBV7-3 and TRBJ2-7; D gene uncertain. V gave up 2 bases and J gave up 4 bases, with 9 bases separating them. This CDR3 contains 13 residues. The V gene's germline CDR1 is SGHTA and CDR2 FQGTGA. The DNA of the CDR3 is TGTGCCAGCAGCTTAGCAAGGGATTACGAGCAGTACTTC. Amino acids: CASSLARDYEQYF.

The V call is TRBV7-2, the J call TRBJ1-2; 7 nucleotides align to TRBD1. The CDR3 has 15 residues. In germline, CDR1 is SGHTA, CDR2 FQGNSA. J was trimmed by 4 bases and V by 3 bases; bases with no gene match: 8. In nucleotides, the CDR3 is TGTGCCAGCAGCTTCCTACAGGGGCCCCTCTATGGCTACACCTTC. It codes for CASSFLQGPLYGYTF.

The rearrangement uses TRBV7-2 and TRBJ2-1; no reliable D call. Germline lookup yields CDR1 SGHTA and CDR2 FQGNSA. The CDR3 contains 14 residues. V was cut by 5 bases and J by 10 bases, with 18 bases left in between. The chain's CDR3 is CASSPKALVNEQFF. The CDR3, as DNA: TGTGCCAGCAGCCCCAAGGCCTTGGTGAACGAGCAGTTCTTC.

The CDR3 DNA follows: TGCGCCAGCAGCTTGGCAGGGGGGTCAACCGGGGAGCTGTTTTTT. This encodes CASSLAGGSTGELFF. The V call is TRBV5-1, the J call TRBJ2-2, with D tentatively TRBD1 (7 bases). The V and J ends lost 0 bases and 5 bases respectively, with 11 bases between them. Germline values: CDR1 SGHRS, CDR2 YFSETQ. The CDR3 consists of 15 residues.

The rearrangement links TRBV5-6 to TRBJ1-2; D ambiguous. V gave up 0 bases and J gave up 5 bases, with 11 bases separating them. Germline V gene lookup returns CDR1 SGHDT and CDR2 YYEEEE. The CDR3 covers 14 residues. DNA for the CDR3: TGTGCCAGCAGCTTGGGCGGTTGGAAGTATGGCTACACCTTC. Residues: CASSLGGWKYGYTF.

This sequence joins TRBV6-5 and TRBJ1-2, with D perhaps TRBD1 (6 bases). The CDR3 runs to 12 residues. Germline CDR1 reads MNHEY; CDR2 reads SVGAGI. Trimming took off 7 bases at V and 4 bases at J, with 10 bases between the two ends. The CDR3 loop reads CASTTGFYGYTF. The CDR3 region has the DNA TGTGCCAGCACCACAGGGTTCTATGGCTACACCTTC.

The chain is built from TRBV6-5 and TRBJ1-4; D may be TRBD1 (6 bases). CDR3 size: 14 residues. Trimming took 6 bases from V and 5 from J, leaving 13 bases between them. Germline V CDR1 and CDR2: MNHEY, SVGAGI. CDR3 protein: CASSSWGRNEKLFF. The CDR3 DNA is TGTGCCAGCAGCTCCTGGGGGCGCAATGAAAAACTGTTTTTT.

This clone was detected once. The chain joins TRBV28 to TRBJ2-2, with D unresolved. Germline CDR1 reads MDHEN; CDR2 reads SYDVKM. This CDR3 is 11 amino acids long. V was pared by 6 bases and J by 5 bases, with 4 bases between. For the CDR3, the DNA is TGTGCCAGCAGGAAGACCGGGGAGCTGTTTTTT. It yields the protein CASRKTGELFF.

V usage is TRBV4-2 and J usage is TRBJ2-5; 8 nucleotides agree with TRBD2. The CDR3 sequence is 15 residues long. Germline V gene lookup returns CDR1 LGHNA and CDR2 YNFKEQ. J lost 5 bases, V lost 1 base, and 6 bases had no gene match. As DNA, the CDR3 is TGTGCCAGCAGCCAAGTCGAGCGGGAGTCGGAGACCCAGTACTTC. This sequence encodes CASSQVERESETQYF.

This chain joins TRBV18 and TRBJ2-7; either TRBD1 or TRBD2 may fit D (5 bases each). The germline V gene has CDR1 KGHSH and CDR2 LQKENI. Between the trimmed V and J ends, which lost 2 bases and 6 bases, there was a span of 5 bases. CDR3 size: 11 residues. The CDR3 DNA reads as TGTGCCAGCTCACCAGGGGGCGAGCAGTACTTC. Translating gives CASSPGGEQYF.

The CDR3 reads CASSLGGTGANVLTF. CDR3 nucleotide sequence: TGTGCCAGCAGCTTAGGCGGGACTGGGGCCAACGTCCTGACTTTC. The V and J genes are TRBV7-2 and TRBJ2-6; possibly TRBD2 for D (6 bases). The CDR3 contains 15 residues. Germline V gene data show CDR1 as SGHTA and CDR2 as FQGNSA. Trimming removed 1 base from V and 2 bases from J, with 6 bases in between.